This T cell receptor beta chain was documented in a study of blood T cell repertoires in COVID-19. Study context: The analysed material was cDNA or gDNA that came from T cells, B-cell-depleted T cells, or PBMCs.

This CDR3 region has 15 residues. The V gene end was trimmed by 2 bases and the J gene end by 6 bases; junction bases not matched to a gene: 9. Germline CDR1 is MNHEY and CDR2 is SVGAGI. In the authors' methods: Amplification from reference gene primers served as the basis for estimated nucleated cell counts. TCRdb's copy holds only in-frame clones and misses some; the assay was immunoSEQ multiplex PCR. The V and J calls and clone size were taken over from that table, and D and trimming were inferred from the DNA. Among 150,000 to 200,000 clones listed, around 76% were seen once. The rearrangement links TRBV6-5 to TRBJ2-7; TRBD1 matches at 8 bases. This TCR came from a woman aged 70-85 years with acute or convalescent COVID-19. Sequenced: peripheral blood. The CDR3 coding sequence is TGTGCCAGCAGTTACAAGTTGCAGGGGGCGGGCGAGCAGTACTTC. Its translation is CASSYKLQGAGEQYF.